Below, 27 T cell receptor beta chains from the same sample are listed, as sequenced in a study of T cell responses to AZD1222 COVID-19 vaccine (dated by TCRdb to the early 2020s). The meaning of the sample's time point label: baseline before first vaccination. Libraries came from the immunoSEQ multiplex PCR assay. TCRdb's version of the immuneACCESS table is confined to in-frame rearrangements and falls short of the full clone set. An unresolved V gene accounts for under half of the shortfall where checked; the remainder is of unknown origin. For this sample there are roughly 150,000 clones; 85% to 95% appear just once. The ten largest account for around 5.1% of the sample. The source was peripheral blood, collected on day 0 of AZD1222 vaccination. These receptors originate from an adult in good health.

The chain links TRBV3-1 (or the pseudogene TRBV3-2) to TRBJ2-3; D might be TRBD2 (5 bases). The CDR3 consists of 15 residues. Germline CDR1 reads LGHDT; CDR2 reads YNNKEL (reference sequence). The ends were cut back, 0 bases at V and 6 bases at J, with 13 bases in the middle. The CDR3 DNA reads as TGTGCCAGCAGCCAAGAAGGCGGGCCCCAGGATACGCAGTATTTT. Translating it yields CASSQEGGPQDTQYF.

This chain joins TRBV7-8 and TRBJ2-5; the D is unclear. CDR3 length: 14 amino acids. V lost 5 bases to trimming and J lost 4 bases, with 14 bases between them. Germline CDR1 SGHVS, CDR2 FQNEAQ. Here the CDR3 reads CASSRDKPGETQYF. For the CDR3, the DNA is TGTGCCAGCAGCCGAGATAAGCCGGGAGAGACCCAGTACTTC.

This rearrangement joins TRBV7-9 to TRBJ1-5, with D maybe TRBD1 (5 bases). Germline CDR1 is SEHNR and CDR2 is FQNEAQ (reference sequence). Trimming took 5 bases from V and 4 from J, leaving 12 bases between them. The CDR3 runs to 14 residues. CDR3 amino acids: CASSVGPPNQPQHF. The DNA for the CDR3 is TGTGCCAGCAGCGTGGGGCCTCCGAATCAGCCCCAGCATTTT.

V usage is TRBV19 and J usage is TRBJ2-1, with TRBD1 matching over 7 bases. Germline CDR1 reads LNHDA; CDR2 reads SQIVND (reference sequence). The CDR3 runs 16 residues. V was pared by 7 bases and J by 4 bases, with 13 bases of the junction left unmatched. The CDR3 is CASTPLGTAEYNEQFF. Here the CDR3 DNA reads TGTGCCAGTACCCCCCTCGGGACAGCAGAATACAATGAGCAGTTCTTC.

The rearrangement joins TRBV12-3 or TRBV12-4 to TRBJ1-3, with D possibly matching TRBD1 (5 bases). Deletions cut 10 bases from V and 6 bases from J, with 13 bases between. The CDR3 is 12 residues long. CDR3 amino acids: CATTGALNTIYF. CDR3 coding DNA: TGTGCCACCACTGGGGCATTAAACACCATATATTTT.

The chain links TRBV28 to TRBJ1-2; 11 positions match TRBD1. This CDR3 is built from 15 residues. Germline CDR1 MDHEN, CDR2 SYDVKM. J lost 4 bases, V lost 4 bases, and 5 bases had no gene match. CDR3 loop: CASSSGQGVIYGYTF. The CDR3 DNA reads TGTGCCAGCAGTTCGGGACAGGGGGTTATCTATGGCTACACCTTC.

V is TRBV30 and J is TRBJ1-2; D ambiguous. Germline V gives CDR1 GTSNPN, CDR2 SVGIG (reference sequence). This CDR3 spans 8 amino acids. Trimming pared 7 bases from V and 6 bases from J, leaving 3 bases between. The CDR3 region has the DNA TGTGCCTCGAATGGCTACACCTTC. Translated: CASNGYTF.

The chain links TRBV10-1 to TRBJ2-1; D is ambiguous. Per germline, CDR1 WNHNN and CDR2 SYGVQD (reference sequence). With 2 bases removed from V and 9 bases from J, the gap between germline ends came to 11 bases. There are 13 residues in the CDR3. The DNA of the CDR3 is TGCGCCAGCAGTGAGCAGCGTTGGGGTGAGCAGTTCTTC. Translating it yields CASSEQRWGEQFF.

The rearrangement joins TRBV7-2 to TRBJ2-7; 9 bases align to TRBD1. The V and J ends lost 1 base and 3 bases, in that order; junction bases with no gene match: 4. The CDR3 length is 15 residues. From germline, CDR1 is SGHTA and CDR2 FQGNSA. The CDR3 region has the DNA TGTGCCAGCAGCTTAGTGGGACAGGGTGGCTACGAGCAGTACTTC. Translating gives CASSLVGQGGYEQYF.

V and J are TRBV19 and TRBJ1-2; D possibly corresponds to TRBD1 (5 bases). V shed 4 bases and J shed 4 bases, with 10 bases lying between them. The CDR3 spans 13 residues. CDR1 and CDR2 from the germline V gene are LNHDA and SQIVND (reference sequence). The DNA of the CDR3 is TGTGCCAGTAGTAGGGACGACCGCTATGGCTACACCTTC. Translated: CASSRDDRYGYTF.

The genes are TRBV4-1 and TRBJ1-2, with 8 positions matching TRBD1. Looked up from germline, CDR1 is MGHRA and CDR2 is YSYEKL. J lost 4 bases, V lost 4 bases, and 8 bases had no gene match. This CDR3 region has 15 residues. The CDR3 reads CASSLSQGGRYGYTF. CDR3 nucleotide sequence: TGCGCCAGCAGCCTATCACAGGGGGGCCGCTATGGCTACACCTTC.

This rearrangement joins TRBV5-1 to TRBJ2-7; D might be TRBD2 (6 bases). CDR1 and CDR2 (germline): SGHRS, YFSETQ. This CDR3 comprises 14 residues. The V and J ends lost 1 base and 5 bases respectively, with 13 bases between them. The CDR3: CASSLTASAHEQYF. CDR3 in DNA: TGCGCCAGCAGCTTGACGGCTAGCGCCCACGAGCAGTACTTC. The whole variable domain, remainder taken from reference TRBV5-1 and TRBJ2-7, is KAGVTQTPRYLIKTRGQQVTLSCSPISGHRSVSWYQQTPGQGLQFLFEYFSETQRNKGNFPGRFSGRQFSNSRSEMNVSTLELGDSALYLCASSLTASAHEQYFGPGTRLTVT.

This chain uses TRBV7-2 with TRBJ1-3; a weak D match, TRBD1 (5 bases). This CDR3 is built from 16 residues. Looked up from germline, CDR1 is SGHTA and CDR2 is FQGNSA. V lost 5 bases to trimming and J lost 4 bases, with 18 bases between them. CDR3 residues: CASSPGLAASGNTIYF. The CDR3, as DNA: TGTGCCAGCAGCCCGGGACTGGCGGCGTCAGGAAACACCATATATTTT.

A single count supports this clone. The chain links TRBV19 to TRBJ1-2; D gene ambiguous. The CDR3 length is 14 residues. V lost 7 bases to trimming and J lost 5 bases, with 17 bases between them. Germline CDR1 LNHDA, CDR2 SQIVND (reference sequence). In DNA, the CDR3 is TGTGCCAGTACCTCACCGGGAGTCGAATATGGCTACACCTTC. This gives the protein CASTSPGVEYGYTF.

This chain links TRBV7-2 with TRBJ1-1; D is unresolved. Germline lookup yields CDR1 SGHTA and CDR2 FQGNSA. With 2 bases removed from V and 7 bases from J, the gap between germline ends came to 5 bases. CDR3 length equals 11 residues. The CDR3 coding sequence is TGTGCCAGCAGCTTATATGTTGAAGCTTTCTTT. Translating gives CASSLYVEAFF.

The V call is TRBV6-5, the J call TRBJ2-7; no definite D call. The CDR3 has 11 amino acids. Between the trimmed V and J ends, which lost 8 bases and 2 bases, there was a span of 7 bases. CDR1 and CDR2 (germline): MNHEY, SVGAGI. In nucleotides, the CDR3 is TGTGCCAGCGGCCACGCCTACGAGCAGTACTTC. This encodes CASGHAYEQYF.

The chain recombines TRBV18 with TRBJ1-1, with a tentative D call TRBD1 (5 bases). V gave up 5 bases and J gave up 4 bases, with 8 bases separating them. This CDR3 region has 12 residues. CDR1 and CDR2 (germline): KGHSH, LQKENI. The CDR3 is CASSLGTTEAFF. The DNA of the CDR3 is TGTGCCAGCTCATTAGGGACCACTGAAGCTTTCTTT.

The CDR3 protein is CASRQGRPNEKLFF. CDR3 in DNA: TGTGCCAGCCGGCAAGGGCGTCCCAATGAAAAACTGTTTTTT. V gene TRBV2 combines with J gene TRBJ1-4; no firm D call. Germline V gene lookup returns CDR1 SNHLY and CDR2 FYNNEI. This CDR3 contains 14 residues. The ends were cut back, 8 bases at V and 5 bases at J, with 15 bases in the middle. The full variable domain, in which reference TRBV2 and TRBJ1-4 provide the parts outside the CDR3, is EPEVTQTPSHQVTQMGQEVILRCVPISNHLYFYWYRQILGQKVEFLVSFYNNEISEKSEIFDDQFSVERPDGSNFTLKIRSTKLEDSAMYFCASRQGRPNEKLFFGSGTQLSVL.

The chain has TRBV7-3 and TRBJ2-3; tentative D call: TRBD1 (6 bases). V was cut by 6 bases and J by 6 bases, with 16 bases left in between. Germline V lookup: CDR1 SGHTA, CDR2 FQGTGA. The CDR3 covers 14 residues. DNA of the CDR3: TGTGCCAGCAGACTCACAGGGTTGGCGGATACGCAGTATTTT. This encodes CASRLTGLADTQYF.

V usage is TRBV27 and J usage is TRBJ2-6, with D unclear. This CDR3 has 16 amino acids. CDR1 is MNHEY and CDR2 is SMNVEV in the germline V gene (reference sequence). Between the trimmed V and J ends, which lost 6 bases and 0 bases, there was a span of 12 bases. As DNA, the CDR3 is TGTGCCAGCAGGGGCCGTGGGGACTCTGGGGCCAACGTCCTGACTTTC. This encodes CASRGRGDSGANVLTF.

The rearrangement uses TRBV11-2 and TRBJ1-2; no firm D call. Germline V gene data show CDR1 as SGHAT and CDR2 as FQNNGV. This CDR3 has 15 amino acids. The ends were cut back, 5 bases at V and 6 bases at J, with 19 bases in the middle. CDR3 sequence reads: CASSPDGWQPDGYTF. CDR3 DNA sequence: TGTGCCAGCAGCCCAGACGGGTGGCAGCCGGATGGCTACACCTTC.

The CDR3 protein is CASSGWGAWNEQFF. In DNA form, the CDR3 reads TGTGCCAGTAGTGGGTGGGGGGCCTGGAATGAGCAGTTCTTC. This rearrangement joins TRBV19 to TRBJ2-1; D may match TRBD1 or TRBD2 (6 bases each). Trimming took 5 bases from V and 7 from J, leaving 15 bases between them. The CDR3 has 14 amino acids. Germline CDR1 reads LNHDA; CDR2 reads SQIVND (reference sequence).

The chain couples TRBV9 to TRBJ1-1; D uncertain. Germline values: CDR1 SGDLS, CDR2 YYNGEE. V lost 0 bases and J lost 1, with 7 bases in between. The CDR3 contains 14 residues. The CDR3 here is CASSVGDGNTEAFF. CDR3 nucleotides: TGTGCCAGCAGCGTAGGGGATGGGAACACTGAAGCTTTCTTT.

The chain carries TRBV4-3 and TRBJ2-7, with D perhaps TRBD1 or TRBD2 (6 bases each). The germline V gene encodes CDR1 LGHNA and CDR2 YSLEER. With 2 bases removed from V and 2 bases from J, the gap between germline ends came to 16 bases. The CDR3 totals 16 residues. CDR3 nucleotide sequence: TGCGCCAGCAGCCAAAGAGGGGGGCTGCGGACCTACGAGCAGTACTTC. Translation gives CASSQRGGLRTYEQYF.

The chain links TRBV30 to TRBJ2-5, with TRBD2 identical over 7 bases. The CDR3 has 15 amino acids. In germline, CDR1 is GTSNPN, CDR2 SVGIG (reference sequence). J lost 2 bases, V lost 1 base, and 7 bases had no gene match. CDR3 sequence (DNA): TGTGCCTGGAGTGATTTAGCGGGTGTACAAGAGACCCAGTACTTC. The encoded protein is CAWSDLAGVQETQYF. Looking up the rest from reference TRBV30 and TRBJ2-5 gives the full variable domain: SQTIHQWPATLVQPVGSPLSLECTVEGTSNPNLYWYRQAAGRGLQLLFYSVGIGQISSEVPQNLSASRPQDRQFILSSKKLLLSDSGFYLCAWSDLAGVQETQYFGPGTRLLVL.

This clone was recorded only once. The chain links TRBV19 to TRBJ2-5; D perhaps matches TRBD1 (6 bases). The V end was cut by 5 bases, the J end by 9 bases, with 22 bases between. Germline CDR1 is LNHDA and CDR2 is SQIVND (reference sequence). The CDR3 sequence is 15 residues long. CDR3 nucleotide sequence: TGTGCCAGTAGTTCAAAACAGGGAAATCTTGCGGCCCAGTACTTC. It is translated as CASSSKQGNLAAQYF.

The genes are TRBV14 and TRBJ1-6; D is unclear. Trimming removed 6 bases at V and 0 bases at J, with 18 bases between. The CDR3 is 18 amino acids. Germline V gene data show CDR1 as SGHDN and CDR2 as FVKESK. The CDR3 region is CASSQKTGPSSYNSPLHF. The CDR3 nucleotides read TGTGCCAGCAGTCAAAAGACCGGCCCCAGCTCCTATAATTCACCCCTCCACTTT.